These 13 T cell receptor beta chains came from one sample sequenced in a study of blood T cell repertoires in COVID-19 (dated by TCRdb to about 2020). Libraries came from the immunoSEQ multiplex PCR assay. This is the immuneACCESS table as TCRdb keeps it, with only in-frame sequences that have V and J called. A part of the clones is gone; compared with another copy, unresolved V genes explain less than half, and the rest is unexplained. Here the sample has hundreds of thousands of clones; 70% to 85% occur a single time. Over 7.5% of the sample is in the top ten clones. The sample consisted of peripheral blood. The origin of the receptors is a man aged 80 or over with acute or convalescent COVID-19.

V usage is TRBV4-1 and J usage is TRBJ1-3; no definite D call. The CDR3 contains 13 residues. Trimming pared 1 base from V and 6 bases from J, leaving 7 bases between. Germline lookup yields CDR1 MGHRA and CDR2 YSYEKL. CDR3 sequence (DNA): TGCGCCAGCAGCCAAGCGCAGGAAAACACCATATATTTT. Protein: CASSQAQENTIYF.

The chain is built from TRBV9 and TRBJ1-1; 11 positions match TRBD1. Losses at the gene ends were 7 bases for V and 3 bases for J; bases not matched to a gene: 5. The germline V gene has CDR1 SGDLS and CDR2 YYNGEE. The length of the CDR3 is 14 residues. CDR3 residues: CASSWGQGDTEAFF. The CDR3 region has the DNA TGTGCCAGCTCCTGGGGACAGGGGGACACTGAAGCTTTCTTT.

This clone was seen more than once but under ten times. The chain joins TRBV6-5 to TRBJ2-7; TRBD1 might be the D (6 bases). The CDR3 spans 14 residues. CDR1 MNHEY and CDR2 SVGAGI come from the germline V gene. V was clipped by 7 bases and J by 0 bases, with 13 bases between them. The CDR3 nucleotides read TGTGCCAGCACCCTCGACAGGAGCTCCTACGAGCAGTACTTC. It is translated as CASTLDRSSYEQYF.

The J gene is TRBJ2-5, the V gene TRBV7-9; 14 nucleotides match TRBD2. The trim removed 5 bases at V and 4 bases at J, leaving 12 bases unmatched. This CDR3 region has 18 residues. CDR1 is SEHNR and CDR2 is FQNEAQ in the germline V gene (reference sequence). This chain's CDR3 is CASSLPGTSGSGGETQYF. The DNA of the CDR3 is TGTGCCAGCAGCCTCCCGGGGACTAGCGGGAGTGGTGGAGAGACCCAGTACTTC.

J is TRBJ2-7 and V is TRBV5-1; D possibly corresponds to TRBD1 (6 bases). Per the germline V gene, CDR1 is SGHRS and CDR2 is YFSETQ. V was clipped by 5 bases and J by 1 base, with 10 bases between them. CDR3 length: 13 amino acids. The CDR3 loop is CASSSGQSYEQYF. In DNA form, the CDR3 reads TGCGCCAGCAGTTCCGGACAGTCCTACGAGCAGTACTTC.

The V gene is TRBV3-1 (or the pseudogene TRBV3-2), the J gene TRBJ1-5, with D maybe TRBD1 (5 bases). Germline CDR1 LGHDT, CDR2 YNNKEL (reference sequence). V was cut by 5 bases and J by 4 bases, with 12 bases left in between. The CDR3 extends over 14 amino acids. The CDR3 region is CASSLAGRNQPQHF. CDR3 DNA sequence: TGTGCCAGCAGCTTAGCGGGGCGAAATCAGCCCCAGCATTTT.

This clone was observed a handful of times. The V call is TRBV5-1, the J call TRBJ1-1; D possibly corresponds to TRBD1 (5 bases). This CDR3 is built from 15 residues. The V end was cut by 6 bases, the J end by 0 bases, with 15 bases between. Germline assignment: CDR1 SGHRS and CDR2 YFSETQ. CDR3 protein: CASTPGGRMNTEAFF. The CDR3 DNA reads as TGCGCCAGCACTCCGGGGGGTCGGATGAACACTGAAGCTTTCTTT.

V and J are TRBV28 and TRBJ1-6, with a possible D match to TRBD1 (6 bases). The V end lost 2 bases, the J end lost 6 bases, and 14 bases lay between the germline ends. The V gene's germline CDR1 is MDHEN and CDR2 SYDVKM. This CDR3 contains 16 residues. The CDR3 DNA reads TGTGCCAGCAGTTTACGGCGGGGGGCCTCTAATTCACCCCTCCACTTT. Residues: CASSLRRGASNSPLHF.

In its sample, this clone was seen a few times. The chain recombines TRBV5-8 with TRBJ1-6, with no clear D. Deletions cut 4 bases from V and 9 bases from J, with 11 bases between. The length of the CDR3 is 13 residues. CDR1 is SGHTS, CDR2 YDEGEE, per germline. CDR3 coding DNA: TGTGCCAGCAGCGTGACGGGTCTTTCACCCCTCCACTTT. Amino acid sequence: CASSVTGLSPLHF.

The gene calls are TRBV27 and TRBJ2-2; TRBD2 agrees at 16 bases. Per the germline V gene, CDR1 is MNHEY and CDR2 is SMNVEV (reference sequence). Unmatched junction bases numbered 17, after V lost 6 bases and J lost 7 bases. The CDR3 has 20 residues. DNA of the CDR3: TGTGCCAGCAGCCGCTGGGAGCCGGGACTAGCGGGAGGGCCAGGCGGGGAGCTGTTTTTT. This sequence encodes CASSRWEPGLAGGPGGELFF.

The chain is built from TRBV9 and TRBJ2-3; TRBD2 might be the D (5 bases). The CDR3 length is 13 residues. Trimming cost V 3 bases and J 0 bases, with 5 bases left between them. CDR1 and CDR2 (germline): SGDLS, YYNGEE. CDR3 in amino acids: CASSGTSTDTQYF. The CDR3 nucleotides are TGTGCCAGCAGCGGGACTAGCACAGATACGCAGTATTTT.

A remark on this clone: Distinct nucleotide sequences in the sample also encode this CDR3. This rearrangement joins TRBV5-1 to TRBJ1-4; maybe TRBD1 (5 bases). Germline values: CDR1 SGHRS, CDR2 YFSETQ. Trimming shortened V by 1 base and J by 3 bases, and 10 bases separated the two germline ends. The CDR3 totals 15 residues. CDR3 in amino acids: CASSLTGLSNEKLFF. As DNA, the CDR3 is TGCGCCAGCAGCTTGACGGGACTTTCTAATGAAAAACTGTTTTTT.

CDR3 in DNA: TGCGCCAGCAGGGCGGGGGCGTCGATCGAGCAGTACTTC. Translation: CASRAGASIEQYF. The chain carries TRBV5-1 and TRBJ2-7; D may be TRBD2 (7 bases). From germline, CDR1 is SGHRS and CDR2 YFSETQ. The CDR3 loop spans 13 amino acids. The V and J ends lost 5 bases and 6 bases respectively, with 15 bases between them.